The 15 T cell receptor beta chains given below trace back to one sample, sequenced in a study of beta chain features in type 1 diabetes. Points from the study as a whole: All four CD4+ subsets of Type 1 diabetes patients contained TCRB CDR3s that were moderately but significantly shorter.

Expressed TCRB transcripts were sequenced because the entire RNA isolate underwent reverse transcription. Using immunoSEQ multiplex PCR, the repertoire was profiled, and TCRdb retains in-frame clones only, with some absent. The sample yields a few hundred thousand clones, 10% to 15% seen once. These TCRs are of unknown antigen specificity. Sequencing was performed on naive CD4+ T cells from blood. Receptors were obtained from a woman aged 18-35 years with type 1 diabetes.

The chain combines TRBV6-5 with TRBJ2-7; D uncertain. From germline, CDR1 is MNHEY and CDR2 SVGAGI. This CDR3 region has 13 residues. Trimming shortened V by 8 bases and J by 0 bases, and 11 bases separated the two germline ends. The chain's CDR3 is CASHRRSSYEQYF. DNA of the CDR3: TGTGCCAGCCATCGACGGAGCTCCTACGAGCAGTACTTC.

This clone appeared a few times. V gene TRBV14 combines with J gene TRBJ2-7; 8 bases are shared with TRBD2. Trimming cost V 1 base and J 5 bases; bases outside gene matches: 7. Germline CDR1 reads SGHDN; CDR2 reads FVKESK. The CDR3 sequence is 15 residues long. DNA of the CDR3: TGTGCCAGCAGCCAAGCCAGCGGGAGCTTCAACGAGCAGTACTTC. Its protein product is CASSQASGSFNEQYF.

The gene calls are TRBV29-1 and TRBJ2-5; TRBD2 matches at 7 bases. The CDR3 contains 15 residues. V shed 6 bases and J 3 bases; nucleotides not matched to a gene: 13. Germline values: CDR1 SQVTM, CDR2 ANQGSEA. The DNA for the CDR3 is TGCAGCGTGGGGGGGGGTTTTGCCCCGGAAGAGACCCAGTACTTC. It encodes CSVGGGFAPEETQYF.

The V gene is TRBV29-1, the J gene TRBJ2-5; D might be TRBD1 (5 bases). Per the germline V gene, CDR1 is SQVTM and CDR2 is ANQGSEA. The CDR3 is made up of 12 amino acids. Between the trimmed V and J ends, which lost 4 bases and 2 bases, there was a span of 8 bases. CDR3 sequence reads: CSVVAGQETQYF. As DNA, the CDR3 is TGCAGCGTTGTGGCAGGGCAAGAGACCCAGTACTTC.

The chain is built from TRBV7-3 and TRBJ2-1; a possible D gene is TRBD2 (5 bases). Germline CDR1 reads SGHTA; CDR2 reads FQGTGA. The ends were cut back, 4 bases at V and 7 bases at J, with 11 bases in the middle. This CDR3 has 13 amino acids. The CDR3 nucleotides read TGTGCCAGCAGCTCCCTTAGAGGGAATGAGCAGTTCTTC. Translated, it gives CASSSLRGNEQFF.

The rearrangement links TRBV15 to TRBJ1-4; a possible D gene is TRBD1 (6 bases). Trimming took 3 bases from V and 10 from J, leaving 18 bases between them. CDR1 LNHNV and CDR2 YYDKDF come from the germline V gene (reference sequence). This CDR3 is 15 amino acids long. For the CDR3, the DNA is TGTGCCACCAGCAGGGAAACAGGGCCCCTATTAAAACTGTTTTTT. Protein product: CATSRETGPLLKLFF. Filled out from reference TRBV15 and TRBJ1-4, the complete variable domain reads DAMVIQNPRYQVTQFGKPVTLSCSQTLNHNVMYWYQQKSSQAPKLLFHYYDKDFNNEADTPDNFQSRRPNTSFCFLDIRSPGLGDTAMYLCATSRETGPLLKLFFGSGTQLSVL.

The chain carries TRBV29-1 and TRBJ1-2; 10 positions agree with TRBD1. Per the germline V gene, CDR1 is SQVTM and CDR2 is ANQGSEA. V was pared by 4 bases and J by 9 bases, with 5 bases of the junction left unmatched. The CDR3 runs 12 residues. The CDR3 sequence: CSVGDRGGSYTF. The CDR3 DNA is TGCAGCGTTGGGGACAGGGGTGGGAGCTACACCTTC.

The rearrangement joins TRBV7-2 to TRBJ2-1; TRBD2 aligns across 9 bases. With 2 bases clipped from V and 4 bases from J, the junction kept 9 bases outside the gene matches. The germline V gene has CDR1 SGHTA and CDR2 FQGNSA. CDR3 length: 17 residues. The CDR3 DNA is TGTGCCAGCAGCTTATGGGGGCTAGCGGGGAGATACAATGAGCAGTTCTTC. This codes for CASSLWGLAGRYNEQFF. The full variable domain, with the rest looked up from reference TRBV7-2 and TRBJ2-1, is GAGVSQSPSNKVTEKGKDVELRCDPISGHTALYWYRQSLGQGLEFLIYFQGNSAPDKSGLPSDRFSAERTGGSVSTLTIQRTQQEDSAVYLCASSLWGLAGRYNEQFFGPGTRLTVL.

V is TRBV27 and J is TRBJ2-5; TRBD2 agrees at 8 bases. Germline V gene lookup returns CDR1 MNHEY and CDR2 SMNVEV (reference sequence). Trimming cost V 2 bases and J 4 bases; bases outside gene matches: 9. CDR3 size: 16 residues. The CDR3 DNA sequence: TGTGCCAGCAGTTTAAGAGGTAGCGGGACGAGAGAGACCCAGTACTTC. It is translated as CASSLRGSGTRETQYF.

The chain joins TRBV5-1 to TRBJ2-5, with TRBD2 matching 10 bases. V trimming: 3 bases; J trimming: 4 bases; junction bases outside the gene matches: 3. CDR3 size: 14 residues. CDR1 and CDR2 from the germline V gene are SGHRS and YFSETQ. In DNA, the CDR3 is TGCGCCAGCAGCTCATCTAGCGGGAGAGAGACCCAGTACTTC. The encoded protein is CASSSSSGRETQYF.

This clone was observed a handful of times. The chain carries TRBV25-1 and TRBJ1-5, with TRBD1 identical over 9 bases. Germline CDR1 reads MGHDK; CDR2 reads SYGVNS. This CDR3 comprises 16 residues. V shed 5 bases, J shed 3 bases, and the junction held 8 bases outside the gene matches. CDR3 coding DNA: TGTGCCAGCAGTCAACACGGGACAGGGTACAATCAGCCCCAGCATTTT. This gives the protein CASSQHGTGYNQPQHF. Variable domain in full (rest from reference TRBV25-1 and TRBJ1-5): EADIYQTPRYLVIGTGKKITLECSQTMGHDKMYWYQQDPGMELHLIHYSYGVNSTEKGDLSSESTVSRIRTEHFPLTLESARPSHTSQYLCASSQHGTGYNQPQHFGDGTRLSIL.

This clone was counted between two and nine times. V is TRBV18 and J is TRBJ1-2; unclear D gene. The CDR3 contains 14 residues. V was pared by 3 bases and J by 3 bases, with 11 bases between. Germline V CDR1 and CDR2: KGHSH, LQKENI. This CDR3 is CASSPPSMDYGYTF. CDR3 DNA sequence: TGTGCCAGCTCACCCCCCAGTATGGACTATGGCTACACCTTC.

The J gene is TRBJ2-2, the V gene TRBV6-5; D is perhaps TRBD1 (5 bases). The CDR3 is made up of 13 amino acids. Germline V CDR1 and CDR2: MNHEY, SVGAGI. Trimming removed 6 bases at V and 5 bases at J, with 10 bases between. The CDR3 reads CASRTVITGELFF. The CDR3 bases are TGTGCCAGCAGGACAGTAATAACCGGGGAGCTGTTTTTT.

The DNA for the CDR3 is TGTGCCAGCAGTAGATACCCACACCAGTCCTACGAGCAGTACTTC. Its protein is CASSRYPHQSYEQYF. The rearrangement uses TRBV28 and TRBJ2-7; D not certain. CDR3 length: 15 amino acids. Trimming left V 5 bases short and J 1 base short, with 15 bases between. CDR1 is MDHEN, CDR2 SYDVKM, per germline.

This clone was seen more than once but under ten times. The gene calls are TRBV7-6 and TRBJ2-3; no firm D call. This CDR3 contains 17 residues. Trimming cost V 3 bases and J 0 bases, with 16 bases left between them. In germline, CDR1 is SGHVS, CDR2 FNYEAQ. CDR3 nucleotide sequence: TGTGCCAGCAGCTTTCTTTCGTTCCTTACTAGCACAGATACGCAGTATTTT. Encoded protein: CASSFLSFLTSTDTQYF.